The next 17 T cell receptor beta chains were all read from a single sample in a study of blood T cells in healthy people across ages. PCR was performed a second time for 7 to 11 cycles using a sample-barcoded 5' primer and a J-beta primer mix. Each CDR3 protein is one row after TCRdb ran MiXCR on the 5' RACE reads. The table lists approximately 1,100,000 distinct CDR3 sequences, 40% to 50% of them singletons. Sequencing input: blood. Source of these receptors: a woman aged 55-75 years in good health.

This clonotype was observed a handful of times. The V call is TRBV11-2, the J call TRBJ2-6; 9 bases line up with TRBD1. The CDR3 is 19 residues long. Germline V gene lookup returns CDR1 SGHAT and CDR2 FQNNGV. V shed 4 bases and J 3 bases; nucleotides not matched to a gene: 13. Here the CDR3 DNA reads TGTGCCAGCAGCTCCATCCACCGGGACAGGGATGGTGGGGCCAACGTCCTGACTTTC. It translates to CASSSIHRDRDGGANVLTF.

The genes are TRBV19 and TRBJ1-1, with 10 bases fitting TRBD1. J lost 9 bases, V lost 7 bases, and 17 bases had no gene match. The CDR3 runs to 16 residues. The V gene's germline CDR1 is LNHDA and CDR2 SQIVND (reference sequence). The CDR3 is CASTIVPGQGWKKAFF. The DNA for the CDR3 is TGTGCCAGTACCATAGTCCCGGGACAGGGGTGGAAGAAAGCTTTCTTT. Drawing the rest from reference TRBV19 and TRBJ1-1, the complete variable domain is DGGITQSPKYLFRKEGQNVTLSCEQNLNHDAMYWYRQDPGQGLRLIYYSQIVNDFQKGDIAEGYSVSREKKESFPLTVTSAQKNPTAFYLCASTIVPGQGWKKAFFGQGTRLTVV.

The sample holds a few counts of this clonotype. The rearrangement uses TRBV10-3 and TRBJ2-7, with 9 bases lining up with TRBD2. The trim removed 6 bases at V and 5 bases at J, leaving 8 bases unmatched. Germline CDR1 reads ENHRY; CDR2 reads SYGVKD. The CDR3 is 14 amino acids. The CDR3 coding sequence is TGTGCCATCAGCCCGGGACTAGCAGGCGACGAGCAGTACTTC. Protein product: CAISPGLAGDEQYF.

The chain joins TRBV5-6 to TRBJ2-1; TRBD2 matches 8 bases. The CDR3 is 14 amino acids. Germline loops: CDR1 SGHDT, CDR2 YYEEEE. V trimming: 6 bases; J trimming: 6 bases; junction bases outside the gene matches: 8. CDR3 sequence reads: CASNPGGNLNEQFF. As DNA, the CDR3 is TGTGCCAGCAACCCGGGAGGGAACCTCAATGAGCAGTTCTTC.

The chain links TRBV27 to TRBJ2-1; no clear D. CDR3 length equals 11 residues. CDR1 and CDR2 (germline): MNHEY, SMNVEV (reference sequence). V was pared by 10 bases and J by 8 bases, with 12 bases between. The CDR3 sequence: CATATLDEQFF. For the CDR3, the DNA is TGTGCCACCGCGACCTTGGATGAGCAGTTCTTC.

This clonotype was found a few times. The chain joins TRBV5-1 to TRBJ2-1; D is tentatively TRBD1 or TRBD2 (5 bases each). The germline V gene encodes CDR1 SGHRS and CDR2 YFSETQ. This CDR3 has 15 residues. V gave up 4 bases and J gave up 7 bases, with 18 bases separating them. The DNA for the CDR3 is TGCGCCAGCAGCCGCATCGGGGCAGGATCAAATGAGCAGTTCTTC. Amino acid sequence: CASSRIGAGSNEQFF.

The V call is TRBV12-3 or TRBV12-4, the J call TRBJ2-3; D might be TRBD2 (7 bases). This CDR3 spans 14 amino acids. V was clipped by 3 bases and J by 4 bases, with 11 bases between them. The CDR3 here is CASSFNGGPDTQYF. CDR3 nucleotides: TGTGCCAGCAGTTTCAACGGGGGGCCAGATACGCAGTATTTT.

With regard to this clonotype: This may be a read error, as it is one base from a much larger clone. The rearrangement joins TRBV20-1 to TRBJ2-4; perhaps D is TRBD1 or TRBD2 (5 bases each). TRBJ2-7 explains the end of the DNA better; the J call may be wrong. CDR1 and CDR2 from the germline V gene are DFQATT and SNEGSKA (reference sequence). This CDR3 is 14 amino acids long. DNA for the CDR3: TGCAGTGCTAGATTGTGGGACCGAATTTACGAGCAGTACTTC. It yields the protein CSARLWDRIYEQYF.

The chain uses TRBV24-1 and TRBJ2-1; no clear D gene. Trimming removed 5 bases at V and 9 bases at J, with 7 bases between. CDR1 is KGHDR, CDR2 SFDVKD, per germline. This CDR3 is 11 amino acids long. The CDR3 is CATSAWGEQFF. In nucleotides, the CDR3 is TGTGCCACCAGTGCTTGGGGTGAGCAGTTCTTC.

In this sample, this clonotype turned up many times. The V call is TRBV14, the J call TRBJ2-7; 7 bases map to TRBD1. Germline V gives CDR1 SGHDN, CDR2 FVKESK. The length of the CDR3 is 16 residues. V lost 4 bases, J lost 7 bases, and 16 bases stayed unmatched. DNA of the CDR3: TGTGCCAGCAGCCGCCTGACAGGGTTGAGTTCGATGGAGCAGTACTTC. It encodes CASSRLTGLSSMEQYF.

A few counts support this clonotype. CDR3 nucleotides: TGTGCCAGCAACCCCTGGGGAAACGGGGTGCAGGACAGGGTGCAGTTCTTC. Encoded protein: CASNPWGNGVQDRVQFF. V is TRBV28 and J is TRBJ2-1; TRBD1 matches at 8 bases. J lost 12 bases, V lost 7 bases, and 23 bases had no gene match. CDR3 length: 17 amino acids. Germline V gene data show CDR1 as MDHEN and CDR2 as SYDVKM.

The chain employs TRBV7-8 and TRBJ1-1, with 9 bases aligning to TRBD1. The CDR3 consists of 15 residues. With 5 bases clipped from V and 5 bases from J, the junction kept 9 bases outside the gene matches. CDR1 is SGHVS and CDR2 is FQNEAQ in the germline V gene. The CDR3 DNA follows: TGTGCCAGCAGCAACCACAGGGGGCGATTGACTGAAGCTTTCTTT. Encoded protein: CASSNHRGRLTEAFF.

The sample holds a few counts of this clonotype. This sequence joins TRBV20-1 and TRBJ2-7; TRBD2 agrees at 7 bases. V gave up 1 base and J gave up 4 bases; unmatched junction bases: 7. Germline lookup yields CDR1 DFQATT and CDR2 SNEGSKA (reference sequence). The CDR3 loop spans 14 amino acids. The CDR3 DNA is TGCAGTGCTAGAGTTGGGACTACCCGATACGAGCAGTACTTC. It translates to CSARVGTTRYEQYF.

The sample holds a few counts of this clonotype. J is TRBJ1-5 and V is TRBV4-1; D is unclear. The CDR3 loop spans 15 amino acids. V dropped 3 bases and J dropped 4 bases, with 13 bases sitting between them. CDR1 MGHRA and CDR2 YSYEKL come from the germline V gene. Written as DNA, the CDR3 is TGCGCCAGCAGCCAGGGCGGGGTGCAAAATCAGCCCCAGCATTTT. This encodes CASSQGGVQNQPQHF.

This chain uses TRBV7-2 with TRBJ2-1; 10 bases match TRBD2. With 5 bases clipped from V and 9 bases from J, the junction kept 7 bases outside the gene matches. Germline values: CDR1 SGHTA, CDR2 FQGNSA. This CDR3 region has 14 residues. In DNA form, the CDR3 reads TGTGCCAGCAGCCCTCTAGCGGGAGTGTTTGAGCAGTTCTTC. Its protein is CASSPLAGVFEQFF.

This chain links TRBV27 with TRBJ2-7; D perhaps matches TRBD2 (6 bases). The germline V gene encodes CDR1 MNHEY and CDR2 SMNVEV (reference sequence). The ends were cut back, 2 bases at V and 4 bases at J, with 12 bases in the middle. The CDR3 extends over 14 amino acids. The CDR3 sequence: CASSLREEYYEQYF. CDR3 DNA sequence: TGTGCCAGCAGTTTAAGGGAGGAATATTACGAGCAGTACTTC.

This clonotype was detected ten times or more. The chain carries TRBV29-1 and TRBJ1-2; a possible D gene is TRBD1 (5 bases). CDR3 length equals 12 residues. V lost 6 bases and J 2 bases, leaving 10 bases between the germline ends. The germline CDR1 and CDR2 sequences are SQVTM and ANQGSEA. Written as DNA, the CDR3 is TGCAGCGTGGACACAGGAAACTATGGCTACACCTTC. Translating gives CSVDTGNYGYTF.